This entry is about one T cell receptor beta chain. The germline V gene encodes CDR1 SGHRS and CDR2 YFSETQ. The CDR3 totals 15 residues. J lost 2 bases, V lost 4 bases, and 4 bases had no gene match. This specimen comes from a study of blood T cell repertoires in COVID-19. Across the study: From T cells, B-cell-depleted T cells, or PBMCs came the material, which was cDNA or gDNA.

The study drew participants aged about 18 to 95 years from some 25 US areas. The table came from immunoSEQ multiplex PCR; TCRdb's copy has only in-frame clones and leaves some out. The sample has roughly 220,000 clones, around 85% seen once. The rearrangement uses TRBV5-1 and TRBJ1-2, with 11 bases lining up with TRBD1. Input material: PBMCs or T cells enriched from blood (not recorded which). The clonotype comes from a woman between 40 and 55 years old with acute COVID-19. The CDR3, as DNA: TGCGCCAGCAGCGAAGGACAGGGGGCGAACTATGGCTACACCTTC. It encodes CASSEGQGANYGYTF.